This TCR beta chain was recorded in a study of blood T cell repertoires in COVID-19. Generated by immunoSEQ multiplex PCR, the TCRdb table keeps only in-frame clones and is missing some. The profile shows 300,000 to 400,000 clones, less than 85% of them singletons. The CDR3 consists of 13 residues. Trimming pared 1 base from V and 10 bases from J, leaving 11 bases between. Germline assignment: CDR1 ENHRY and CDR2 SYGVKD. The chain employs TRBV10-3 and TRBJ2-1, with D perhaps matching TRBD2 (5 bases). Source material: PBMCs or T cells enriched from blood (not recorded which). The clonotype was recovered from a woman in her 30s who had been exposed to COVID-19. CDR3 protein: CAISEYPAGEQFF. In nucleotides, the CDR3 is TGTGCCATCAGTGAGTACCCGGCGGGCGAGCAGTTCTTC.